This T cell receptor (beta chain) was sequenced for a study of T cells after yellow fever vaccination. Study outcomes and limitations: The secondary T-cell response peaked on day 5, not day 15, but was weaker. Primary-vaccination clones mostly resurfaced post-booster (about 96% CD4, 75% to 90% CD8). High-abundance clonotypes from the bulk population could contaminate FACS-sorted repertoires.

Trimming cost V 5 bases and J 4 bases; bases outside gene matches: 9. The length of the CDR3 is 15 residues. UMIs and a universal primer site were added when TCR cDNA was made by 5'RACE template switching. TCRdb itself ran the 5' RACE reads through MiXCR, one entry per CDR3 protein. Of some 550,000 distinct CDR3 sequences in the sample, over 15% were seen once. As regards this clonotype: Its antigen is undetermined.

The TCR was taken from a man aged 30-40 years who received the YFV17D yellow fever vaccine. This material consisted of PBMCs, taken 15 days after the yellow fever booster vaccination. The J gene is TRBJ2-3, the V gene TRBV12-3 or TRBV12-4, with 7 nucleotides matching TRBD2. CDR3 DNA sequence: TGTGCCAGCAGTCTGATACCGACTAGCCCAGATACGCAGTATTTT. It encodes CASSLIPTSPDTQYF.